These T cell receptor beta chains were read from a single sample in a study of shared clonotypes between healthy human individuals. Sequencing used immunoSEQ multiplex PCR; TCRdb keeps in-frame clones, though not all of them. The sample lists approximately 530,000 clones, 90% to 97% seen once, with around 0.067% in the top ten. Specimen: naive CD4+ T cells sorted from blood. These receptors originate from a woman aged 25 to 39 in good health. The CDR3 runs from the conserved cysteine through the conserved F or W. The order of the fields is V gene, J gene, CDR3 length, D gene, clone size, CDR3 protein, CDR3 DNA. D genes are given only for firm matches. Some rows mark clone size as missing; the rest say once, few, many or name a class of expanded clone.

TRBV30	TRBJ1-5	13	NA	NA	CAWQLGENQPQHF	TGTGCCTGGCAACTAGGGGAAAATCAGCCCCAGCATTTT
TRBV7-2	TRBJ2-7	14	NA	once	CASSETLGSYEQYF	TGTGCCAGCAGCGAGACATTGGGCTCCTACGAGCAGTACTTC
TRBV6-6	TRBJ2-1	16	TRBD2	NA	CASSSPGTSESNEQFF	TGTGCCAGCAGCAGCCCCGGGACTAGCGAGAGCAATGAGCAGTTCTTC
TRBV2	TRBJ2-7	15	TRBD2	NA	CASSDLLAGRYEQYF	TGTGCCAGCAGTGATCTGCTAGCGGGACGCTACGAGCAGTACTTC
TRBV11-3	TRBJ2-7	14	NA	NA	CASSLDGETGEQYF	TGTGCCAGCAGCTTAGACGGGGAGACGGGCGAGCAGTACTTC
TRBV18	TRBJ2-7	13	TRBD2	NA	CASSPSGVAEQYF	TGTGCCAGCTCACCTAGCGGGGTGGCCGAGCAGTACTTC
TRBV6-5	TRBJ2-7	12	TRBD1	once	CAVGQGGFEQYF	TGCGCCGTGGGACAGGGAGGTTTCGAGCAGTACTTC
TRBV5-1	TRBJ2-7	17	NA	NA	CASSLPGRGPLPYEQYF	TGCGCCAGCAGCTTGCCGGGGCGCGGACCTTTGCCCTACGAGCAGTACTTC
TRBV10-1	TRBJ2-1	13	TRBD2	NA	CASSESSGGEQFF	TGCGCCAGCAGTGAATCTAGCGGCGGAGAGCAGTTCTTC
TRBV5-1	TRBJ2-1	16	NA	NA	CASSLETTSSYNEQFF	TGCGCCAGCAGCTTGGAAACTACCAGCTCCTACAATGAGCAGTTCTTC
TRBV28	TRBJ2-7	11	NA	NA	CASSLVHEQYF	TGTGCCAGCAGTTTGGTCCACGAGCAGTACTTC
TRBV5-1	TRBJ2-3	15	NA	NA	CASSSKGLQADTQYF	TGCGCCAGCAGCTCAAAGGGTCTCCAGGCAGATACGCAGTATTTT
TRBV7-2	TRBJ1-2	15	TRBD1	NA	CASSSGPDRGFGYTF	TGTGCCAGCAGCTCCGGCCCGGACAGGGGATTTGGCTACACCTTC
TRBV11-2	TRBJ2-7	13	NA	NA	CASSLDRPYEQYF	TGTGCCAGCAGCTTAGACAGACCCTACGAGCAGTACTTC
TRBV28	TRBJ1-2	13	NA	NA	CASSFGTQASDTF	TGTGCCAGCAGTTTCGGGACACAGGCTAGTGACACCTTC
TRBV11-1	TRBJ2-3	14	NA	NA	CASSSGQNTDTQYF	TGTGCCAGCAGCTCAGGACAAAACACAGATACGCAGTATTTT
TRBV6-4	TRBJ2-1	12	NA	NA	CASSDSVGEQFF	TGTGCCAGCAGTGACTCGGTGGGCGAGCAGTTCTTC
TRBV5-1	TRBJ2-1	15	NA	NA	CASSLEGSSYNEQFF	TGCGCCAGCAGCTTGGAGGGCAGCTCCTACAATGAGCAGTTCTTC
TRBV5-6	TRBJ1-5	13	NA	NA	CASSLGSYQPQHF	TGTGCCAGCAGCCTGGGGTCCTATCAGCCCCAGCATTTT
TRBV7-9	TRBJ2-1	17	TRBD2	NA	CASRLAGAQHPLNEQFF	TGTGCCAGCCGACTAGCGGGAGCCCAACATCCATTGAATGAGCAGTTCTTC
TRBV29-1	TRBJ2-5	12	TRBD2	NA	CSSRLAGETQYF	TGCAGCAGCAGACTAGCAGGAGAGACCCAGTACTTC
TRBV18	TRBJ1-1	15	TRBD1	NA	CASSPRDRAETEAFF	TGTGCCAGCTCACCACGGGACAGGGCAGAAACTGAAGCTTTCTTT
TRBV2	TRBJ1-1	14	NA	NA	CASSGVWKNTEAFF	TGTGCCAGCAGCGGGGTGTGGAAAAACACTGAAGCTTTCTTT
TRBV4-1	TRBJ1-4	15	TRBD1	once	CASSQGDRVGEKLFF	TGCGCCAGCAGCCAAGGGGACAGGGTTGGAGAAAAACTGTTTTTT
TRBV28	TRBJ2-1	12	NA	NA	CASSLARNEQFF	TGTGCCAGCAGTCTTGCCCGCAATGAGCAGTTCTTC
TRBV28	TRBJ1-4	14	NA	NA	CAAGSQPFNKKLFF	TGTGCCGCTGGATCCCAGCCCTTCAATAAAAAACTGTTTTTT
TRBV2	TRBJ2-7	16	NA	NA	CASSAGRLVDRYEQYF	TGTGCCAGCAGTGCGGGACGACTCGTCGATCGGTACGAGCAGTACTTC
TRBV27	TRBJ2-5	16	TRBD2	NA	CASSGGLAGGSKTQYF	TGTGCCAGCAGTGGGGGACTAGCGGGAGGGTCAAAGACCCAGTACTTC
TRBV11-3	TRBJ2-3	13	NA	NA	CASSLWGMDTQYF	TGTGCCAGCAGCTTATGGGGGATGGATACGCAGTATTTT
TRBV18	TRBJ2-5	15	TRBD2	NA	CASSRVRAGEETQYF	TGTGCCAGCTCACGAGTAAGGGCGGGAGAAGAGACCCAGTACTTC
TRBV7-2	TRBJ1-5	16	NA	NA	CASSTFGGSLNQPQHF	TGTGCCAGCAGCACATTCGGCGGGTCCCTGAATCAGCCCCAGCATTTT
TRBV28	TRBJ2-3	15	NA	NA	CASSSGAISTDTQYF	TGTGCCAGCAGTTCAGGGGCTATAAGCACAGATACGCAGTATTTT
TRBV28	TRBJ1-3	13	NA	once	CASSSGAGNTIYF	TGTGCCAGCAGTTCCGGAGCTGGAAACACCATATATTTT
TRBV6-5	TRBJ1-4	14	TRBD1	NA	CASSGQAGNEKLFF	TGTGCCAGCAGTGGACAGGCGGGTAATGAAAAACTGTTTTTT
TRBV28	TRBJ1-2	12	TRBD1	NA	CPRLHRGIGYTF	TGTCCCCGCCTTCACAGGGGCATAGGCTACACCTTC
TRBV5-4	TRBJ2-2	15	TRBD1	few	CASRAGTGATGELFF	TGTGCCAGCAGGGCCGGGACAGGGGCTACCGGGGAGCTGTTTTTT
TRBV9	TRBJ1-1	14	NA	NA	CASSVGGVNTEAFF	TGTGCCAGCAGCGTAGGTGGCGTTAACACTGAAGCTTTCTTT
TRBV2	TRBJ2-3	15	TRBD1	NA	CASSRQGTKTDTQYF	TGTGCCAGCAGCCGACAGGGGACGAAGACAGATACGCAGTATTTT
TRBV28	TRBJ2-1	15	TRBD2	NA	CASTLGPSGKNEQFF	TGTGCCAGCACCCTGGGGCCTAGCGGGAAAAATGAGCAGTTCTTC
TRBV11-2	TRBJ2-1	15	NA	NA	CASSLGSGFYNEQFF	TGTGCCAGCAGCTTGGGTAGCGGATTCTACAATGAGCAGTTCTTC
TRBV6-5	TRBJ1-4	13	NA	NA	CASSYEGHEKLFF	TGTGCCAGCAGTTACGAGGGTCACGAAAAACTGTTTTTT
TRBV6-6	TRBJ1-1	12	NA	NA	CASSYGLGVTFF	TGTGCCAGCAGTTACGGGCTAGGTGTGACTTTCTTT
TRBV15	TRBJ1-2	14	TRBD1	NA	CATSPDRAYYGYTF	TGTGCCACCAGCCCCGACAGGGCGTACTATGGCTACACCTTC
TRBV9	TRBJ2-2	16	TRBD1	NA	CASSPRPTGVGGELFF	TGTGCCAGCAGCCCTCGGCCGACAGGGGTTGGCGGGGAGCTGTTTTTT